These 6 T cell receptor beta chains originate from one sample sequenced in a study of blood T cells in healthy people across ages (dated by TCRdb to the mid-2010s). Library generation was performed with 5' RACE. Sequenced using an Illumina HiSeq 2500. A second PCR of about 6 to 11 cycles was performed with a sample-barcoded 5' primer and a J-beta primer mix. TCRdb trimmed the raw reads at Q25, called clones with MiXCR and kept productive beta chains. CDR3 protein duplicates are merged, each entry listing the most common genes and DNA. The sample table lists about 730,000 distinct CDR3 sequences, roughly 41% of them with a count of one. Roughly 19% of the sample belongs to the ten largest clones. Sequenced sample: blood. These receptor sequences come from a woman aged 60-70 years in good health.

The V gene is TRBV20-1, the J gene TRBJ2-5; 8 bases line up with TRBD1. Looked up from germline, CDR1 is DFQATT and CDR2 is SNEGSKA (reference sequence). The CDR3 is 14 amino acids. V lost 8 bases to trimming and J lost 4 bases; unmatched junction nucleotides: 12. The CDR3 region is CSTRGQGHPETQYF. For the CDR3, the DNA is TGCAGTACCAGAGGACAGGGTCACCCAGAGACCCAGTACTTC.

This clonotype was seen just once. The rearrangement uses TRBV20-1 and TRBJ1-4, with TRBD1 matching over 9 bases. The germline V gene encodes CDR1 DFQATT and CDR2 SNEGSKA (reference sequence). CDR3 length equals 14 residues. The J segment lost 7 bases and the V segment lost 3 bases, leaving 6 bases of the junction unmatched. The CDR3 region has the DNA TGCAGTGCTAGCCCCGGGACAGGGACTGAAAAACTGTTTTTT. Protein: CSASPGTGTEKLFF.

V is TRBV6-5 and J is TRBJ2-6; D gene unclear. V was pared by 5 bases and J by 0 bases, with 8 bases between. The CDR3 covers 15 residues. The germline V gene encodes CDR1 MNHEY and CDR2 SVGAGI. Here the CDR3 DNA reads TGTGCCAGCAGTAAGCACAGCTCTGGGGCCAACGTCCTGACTTTC. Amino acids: CASSKHSSGANVLTF.

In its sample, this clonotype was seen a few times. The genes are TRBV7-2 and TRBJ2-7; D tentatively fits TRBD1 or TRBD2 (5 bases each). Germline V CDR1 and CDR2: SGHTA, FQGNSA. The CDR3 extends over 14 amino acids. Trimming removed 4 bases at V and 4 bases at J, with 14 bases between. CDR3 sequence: CASSSRRGVYEQYF. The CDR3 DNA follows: TGTGCCAGCAGCTCCCGTCGGGGCGTTTACGAGCAGTACTTC.

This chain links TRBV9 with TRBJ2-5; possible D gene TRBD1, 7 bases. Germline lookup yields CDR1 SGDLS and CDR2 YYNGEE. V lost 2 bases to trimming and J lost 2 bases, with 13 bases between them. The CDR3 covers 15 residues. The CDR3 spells CASSVDRTTQETQYF. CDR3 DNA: TGTGCCAGCAGCGTGGACAGGACTACTCAAGAGACCCAGTACTTC.

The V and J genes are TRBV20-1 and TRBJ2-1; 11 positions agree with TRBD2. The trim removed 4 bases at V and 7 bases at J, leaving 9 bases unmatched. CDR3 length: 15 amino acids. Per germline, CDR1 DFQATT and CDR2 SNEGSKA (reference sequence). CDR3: CSAIMTGTSGNEQFF. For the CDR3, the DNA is TGCAGTGCTATCATGACCGGGACTAGCGGAAATGAGCAGTTCTTC.